Sequencing of this T cell receptor (beta chain) was carried out in a study of cytomegalovirus exposure and HLA in healthy donors (dated by TCRdb to 2017 to 2019). With regard to the full study: According to an earlier analysis of a few hundred of the donors, some 170 million T cells yielded over 100 million unique TCR beta sequences and roughly 280 Gb of sequence data. The T cell repertoires of several hundred subjects were profiled by immunosequencing and related to cytomegalovirus serostatus. In an earlier analysis of several hundred of the donors, high-throughput TCR beta sequencing was used to judge whether each TCR beta V gene segment behaved as functional or pseudogenic. In addition to the first cohort of approximately 650 subjects, a separate validation cohort of approximately 130 different subjects was used. Donor age, sex, ethnicity and CMV serostatus were compiled alongside the repertoire data. HLA typing included class I and class II loci at four-digit resolution. Because of strong linkage in the cohort, roughly 5 DR-DQ haplotypes were treated as single units for association and clustering. An early release covering roughly 580 HLA-typed donors comprised 250 to 350 gigabases of sequencing data and tens of millions of unique TCR sequences. A later genetic analysis took genome-wide SNP genotypes for about 60% of the roughly 670 donors and used that subset as a discovery cohort. Rather than using new phenotypic data, the later analysis identified candidate immune exposures from TCR beta sequences and from how often those sequences occurred across donors. To predict cytomegalovirus infection status, the study combined high-throughput TCR immunosequencing, statistical association of individual TCRs with disease status, and machine learning. A later analysis re-examined previously published TCR beta repertoires from more than 650 donors and added high-resolution HLA genotyping to investigate patterns of TCR occurrence. Every discovery cohort repertoire had been produced on one sequencing platform. The study was designed to test whether signatures of past pathogen exposure could be identified by cataloging public T cell receptors. Among over 350 genotyped donors of the cohort, an average of approximately 230,000 unique TCR beta nucleotide sequences were sequenced per donor, around a sixth of them non-productive. Among the roughly 390 genotyped donors, 75% to 90% belonged to the genetic ancestry cluster associated with self-reported Caucasian donors. Typing coverage differed by locus: A, B, C, DRB1 and DQB1 were typed in roughly 620-630 donors, DQA1 in about 500, DPA1 in around 580, and DPB1 in around 440.

Note on this clone: Its antigen is currently not known. Per-nucleotide qualities are absent, and no much larger clonotype sits a single base away.

Study-wide findings and limitations: Because counts were too low, roughly 17 rarely observed V segments, including chromosome 9 orphons, were left out of the earlier analysis of roughly 600 of the donors. In a later analysis, HLA-associated TCR beta chains showed more clonal expansion and lower generation probabilities than non-associated chains that were equally common. A further reported finding was that TCR beta sequences accurately predicted the HLA-A and HLA-B alleles for most subjects in the first cohort. CMV serostatus was the only immune exposure information available for the cohort. The cohort was sequenced for TCR beta chains only, and without alpha or paired-chain data the features that could be detected were limited. In both the original and validation cohorts, the classifier was reported to diagnose cytomegalovirus status with high specificity and sensitivity. Correlated functional status among segregating V segments might reflect linkage disequilibrium, but an unknown experimental factor could not be ruled out. A cluster of highly shared sequence variants was judged likely to be a technical artifact of the sequencing pipeline. In vitro tests confirmed that a few of the cytomegalovirus-associated TCR beta chains recognize cytomegalovirus antigens. A later analysis reported that several top co-occurrence clusters appeared linked to parvovirus B19, influenza, CMV and Epstein-Barr virus. HLA typing was unavailable for some donors at each locus, so association tests used only the typed subset. Specific HLA alleles were associated with 18,000 or so TCR beta sequences at a false discovery rate of 0.05 in a later analysis. Across donors, most TCR sequences were observed very rarely, whereas some public TCRs were present in many individuals. The 87-base-pair reads could not distinguish some IMGT-functional V segments, including TRBV6-2 and TRBV6-3, so those segments were excluded. In the study, around 150 TCR beta chains were listed as associated with cytomegalovirus. A later analysis found that TCR association rates varied across HLA loci, with DRB1 alleles showing the most associated TCRs and HLA-C alleles the fewest. A later genetic analysis reported fewer N-insertions in productive TCRs among donors in an Asian-associated ancestry cluster than the approximately 670-donor mean. Broadly in line with IMGT annotations, most TCR beta V segments showed up in productive rearrangements about 87% or about 30% of the time in an earlier analysis of under 700 of the donors. An association between a missense DCLRE1C variant and V-gene and J-gene trimming of TCR beta chains was found in a later genetic analysis and replicated in an independent cohort. According to a later analysis, most CMV-associated TCR beta chains appeared to be HLA-restricted, and the HLA associations seemed to be driven largely by CMV exposure. Assigning TCR associations to individual alleles was difficult when HLA alleles, especially DR and DQ, strongly co-occurred. The authors suggested that the approach could potentially be generalized to other disease states and immunological phenotypes. The presence/absence analyses assumed that sequencing depth was roughly uniform across donors, and that assumption may not be true.

The CDR3 spans 13 residues, from the cysteine through the phenylalanine. CDR3 DNA only is kept here, 39 bases in frame from base 1. According to the germline V gene, CDR1 reads SGHDN and CDR2 reads FVKESK. The V end loses 4 bases and the J end loses 4 bases, and a stretch of 9 bases separates them. The cohort was made up of approximately 670 healthy bone marrow donors. At the time of sampling, every cohort member was nominally healthy, though immune exposures that went unrecorded were likely present. The donor tested CMV seropositive, placing the donor among the roughly 270 seropositive members of the cohort. A peripheral blood sample was provided by each donor, and peripheral blood mononuclear cells were used for TCR beta sequencing. The Qiagen DNeasy Blood Extraction Kit was used to extract genomic DNA from the blood cell samples. The library was prepared using the immunoSEQ multiplex PCR assay. For the multiplex PCR, a mixture combining 60 forward primers for TCR Vbeta segments and 13 reverse primers for TCR Jbeta segments was used. The CDR3 region of rearranged TCR beta genes was amplified from genomic DNA with a multiplex PCR assay. The amplified TCR beta libraries were sequenced on the Illumina HiSeq System as 87-base-pair reads. From the authors' description of their analysis: Across the 500 to 850 repertoires, a later analysis counted approximately 83 million unique TCR beta chains, around 11 million of which were shared by at least two donors. Raw reads were error-corrected and collapsed into unique sequences by a nearest-neighbor algorithm in which closely related sequences were merged to remove PCR and sequencing errors. CDR3 sequences were aligned to IMGT reference sequences to assign V, D and J gene segments. For a sequence to be retained, a match of at least six nucleotides was required to both a V gene segment and a J gene segment. Rearrangements were classified as productive when the CDR3 lacked stop codons and remained in frame with V and J, and all other rearrangements were classified as non-productive. Following IMGT convention, CDR3 was defined as the stretch from the second conserved V-encoded cysteine to the conserved J-encoded phenylalanine. Sequences without an unambiguous match to a single V gene segment were excluded from the earlier analysis of about 600 of the donors. An earlier analysis of 500 to 600 of the donors classified V segments as functional when productive rearrangements were above 56.7% and as segregating when the standard deviation between donors was above 5%. A statistical classification framework was built for diagnosing cytomegalovirus status from the catalog of TCR beta chain sequences. V and J gene assignment, in a later analysis, came from comparing TCR nucleotide sequences with IMGT/GENE-DB human TR gene sequences. The TCRdist pipeline was used in a later analysis to assign CDR3 sequences and most-parsimonious VDJ recombination scenarios. In a later analysis, each TCR beta chain was defined by its CDR3 amino acid sequence together with its V-gene family, and reads without a unique V-gene family were excluded. As a way to deal with suspected cross-contamination and a sequencing artifact, a later analysis dropped approximately 570 nucleotide sequences that were highly shared and had low generation probability. For each public chain, a later analysis derived a clonal expansion index from normalized ranks of inferred template counts within each repertoire. In a later analysis, generation probabilities were computed using a VDJ recombination model fitted to out-of-frame rearrangements, and the results were checked against IGoR. A later analysis scored TCR-TCR, TCR-HLA and TCR-CMV co-occurrence with hypergeometric tests, applying a repertoire-size bias correction to TCR pairs. In a later analysis, false discovery rates were estimated by permuting HLA or CMV assignments 20 times. In a later analysis, co-occurring TCRs were grouped using DBSCAN, with TCRdist sequence similarity added in when clustering inside HLA-allele-positive subsets. Repertoires with fewer than 30,000 or more than 120,000 public chains were left out of co-occurrence clustering, as were a handful of repertoires with anomalous nucleotide sharing. TCRdb took over this immuneACCESS table, retaining in-frame rearrangements with V and J assigned. Such tables are incomplete; in checked studies, under half of the missing clones stem from an unresolved V gene, and the remainder is unexplained. Clone size and V and J calls were adopted from that table, with D and trimming inferred from the DNA. The table for this sample lists about 90,000 clones; over 60% of them were counted only once. The biggest ten clones account for roughly 21% of the sample.

Sequencing was performed on PBMCs. The receptor comes from a woman aged 50 to 60 in good health and CMV-seropositive. Recombination connected TRBV14 to TRBJ2-3; no D gene is confidently identified. The bases read TGTGCCAGCAGCCCTCGGGTAGCAGATACGCAGTATTTT. Its amino acids are CASSPRVADTQYF.